This T cell receptor beta chain originates from a study of cytomegalovirus exposure and HLA in healthy donors. Background on the study: The same platform was used for the 100 to 150 validation repertoires and the 600 to 850 first-cohort repertoires, a later analysis reported. The study's findings and limits: In vitro testing confirmed a few CMV-associated chains as specific for CMV antigens.

TCRdb keeps only in-frame clones here, not all; method: immunoSEQ multiplex PCR. The sample carries some 120,000 clones, about 90% recorded once. Concerning this clone: Its matching antigen is unknown.

This receptor was identified in a man aged 25 to 45 in good health and CMV-seronegative. The specimen was PBMCs.

The CDR3 reads CASSDITVNTEAFF. The CDR3 region has the DNA TGTGCCAGCAGTGATATTACGGTGAACACTGAAGCTTTCTTT. This sequence joins TRBV25-1 and TRBJ1-1; D unclear. Germline-derived CDR1 and CDR2 are MGHDK and SYGVNS. This CDR3 contains 14 residues. The ends were cut back, 3 bases at V and 0 bases at J, with 8 bases in the middle.